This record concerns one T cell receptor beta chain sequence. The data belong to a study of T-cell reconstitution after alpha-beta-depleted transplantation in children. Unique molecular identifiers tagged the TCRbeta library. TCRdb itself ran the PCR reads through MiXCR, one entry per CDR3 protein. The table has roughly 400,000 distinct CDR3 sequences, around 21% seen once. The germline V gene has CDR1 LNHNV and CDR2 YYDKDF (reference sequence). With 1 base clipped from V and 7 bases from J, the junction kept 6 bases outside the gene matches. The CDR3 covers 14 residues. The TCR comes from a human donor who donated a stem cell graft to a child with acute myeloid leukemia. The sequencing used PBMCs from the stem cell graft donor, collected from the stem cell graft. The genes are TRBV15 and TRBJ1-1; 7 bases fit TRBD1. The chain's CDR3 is CATSRVQGWVEAFF. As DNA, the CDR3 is TGTGCCACCAGCAGAGTACAGGGGTGGGTTGAAGCTTTCTTT.